A single sample gave rise to the 14 T cell receptor beta chains below, sequenced in a study of blood T cell repertoires in COVID-19. Clones were sequenced by immunoSEQ multiplex PCR, and TCRdb holds only the in-frame ones, with some missing. Among about 170,000 clones listed, about nine tenths were seen once. Sequenced material: peripheral blood. These receptors all come from a man aged 18 to 35 with COVID-19, enrolled during active disease.

A word on this clone: Other DNA variants within this sample encode the same CDR3. This sequence joins TRBV27 and TRBJ1-5; D is uncertain. V shed 6 bases and J shed 0 bases, with 6 bases lying between them. The length of the CDR3 is 13 residues. CDR1 MNHEY and CDR2 SMNVEV come from the germline V gene (reference sequence). This chain's CDR3 is CASSPYSNQPQHF. In nucleotides, the CDR3 is TGTGCCAGCAGCCCTTATAGCAATCAGCCCCAGCATTTT.

The chain joins TRBV14 to TRBJ1-6; 7 nucleotides match TRBD1. This CDR3 region has 14 residues. Unmatched junction bases numbered 10, after V lost 4 bases and J lost 13 bases. CDR1 and CDR2 from the germline V gene are SGHDN and FVKESK. This CDR3 reads CASSRDRASRPLHF. As DNA, the CDR3 is TGTGCCAGCAGCCGAGACAGGGCTTCAAGGCCCCTCCACTTT. The whole variable domain, filled in from reference TRBV14 and TRBJ1-6, reads EAGVTQFPSHSVIEKGQTVTLRCDPISGHDNLYWYRRVMGKEIKFLLHFVKESKQDESGMPNNRFLAERTGGTYSTLKVQPAELEDSGVYFCASSRDRASRPLHFGNGTRLTVT.

This chain links TRBV11-2 with TRBJ2-5, with a tentative D call TRBD1 (6 bases). The CDR3 has 13 amino acids. Trimming stripped 6 bases from V and 5 bases from J, with 13 bases between. Germline V CDR1 and CDR2: SGHAT, FQNNGV. CDR3: CASSSQGTETQYF. The CDR3 DNA reads as TGTGCCAGCAGTTCACAGGGAACGGAGACCCAGTACTTC.

V usage is TRBV25-1 and J usage is TRBJ2-1; tentatively, D is TRBD1 (6 bases). Trimming took off 2 bases at V and 9 bases at J, with 17 bases between the two ends. This CDR3 contains 15 residues. CDR1 MGHDK and CDR2 SYGVNS come from the germline V gene. The CDR3 nucleotides are TGTGCCAGCAGTGAACTCCGGCAGGGGATAACTGAGCAGTTCTTC. Residues: CASSELRQGITEQFF.

This chain uses TRBV7-2 with TRBJ1-5, with a weak D call TRBD1 (6 bases). CDR1 and CDR2 from the germline V gene are SGHTA and FQGNSA. The CDR3 spans 15 residues. Trimming removed 5 bases from V and 7 bases from J, with 18 bases in between. CDR3 bases: TGTGCCAGCAGCACCCGGGGTGGGGGCGAGCAGCCCCAGCATTTT. Translating it yields CASSTRGGGEQPQHF.

This chain connects TRBV28 to TRBJ1-6, with D tentatively TRBD1 (6 bases). The germline V gene encodes CDR1 MDHEN and CDR2 SYDVKM. The V end lost 1 base, the J end lost 10 bases, and 20 bases lay between the germline ends. This CDR3 region has 17 residues. This CDR3 is CASSLFLPPGGGSPLHF. The CDR3 DNA is TGTGCCAGCAGTTTATTTCTCCCCCCCGGGGGGGGCTCACCCCTCCACTTT.

The V gene is TRBV5-1, the J gene TRBJ1-2; 7 positions agree with TRBD1. CDR1 and CDR2 from the germline V gene are SGHRS and YFSETQ. The junction had 7 bases not matched to a gene; V was cut back by 4 bases and J by 4 bases. The CDR3 runs to 14 residues. Here the CDR3 reads CASSLLDRLYGYTF. As DNA, the CDR3 is TGCGCCAGCAGCCTCCTGGACAGGCTCTATGGCTACACCTTC. The full variable domain, its missing parts supplied by reference TRBV5-1 and TRBJ1-2, is KAGVTQTPRYLIKTRGQQVTLSCSPISGHRSVSWYQQTPGQGLQFLFEYFSETQRNKGNFPGRFSGRQFSNSRSEMNVSTLELGDSALYLCASSLLDRLYGYTFGSGTRLTVV.

This rearrangement joins TRBV29-1 to TRBJ2-7; TRBD2 agrees at 10 bases. The germline V gene encodes CDR1 SQVTM and CDR2 ANQGSEA. V was pared by 0 bases and J by 7 bases, with 9 bases of the junction left unmatched. The CDR3 covers 15 residues. In DNA form, the CDR3 reads TGCAGCGTTGAAGATGCAGCGGGAGGGTTTTTGGAGCAGTACTTC. It yields the protein CSVEDAAGGFLEQYF.

This chain links TRBV6-5 with TRBJ1-2, with 7 bases that match TRBD1. The germline gives CDR1 MNHEY, CDR2 SVGAGI. This CDR3 has 15 amino acids. The V and J ends lost 3 bases and 4 bases, in that order; junction bases with no gene match: 8. The CDR3 sequence: CASSYLRGRLYGYTF. The CDR3 bases are TGTGCCAGCAGTTATTTGAGGGGGCGCCTCTATGGCTACACCTTC.

This chain uses TRBV24-1 with TRBJ2-7, with TRBD1 matching 7 bases. Germline lookup yields CDR1 KGHDR and CDR2 SFDVKD. The CDR3 totals 14 residues. Trimming cost V 3 bases and J 3 bases; bases outside gene matches: 4. CDR3 in amino acids: CATSDGAGGYEQYF. The CDR3 nucleotides read TGTGCCACCAGTGATGGGGCAGGGGGCTACGAGCAGTACTTC.

This sequence joins TRBV9 and TRBJ1-2; D gene uncertain. CDR3 length: 16 amino acids. Germline-derived CDR1 and CDR2 are SGDLS and YYNGEE. The germline V and J ends were trimmed by 3 bases and 4 bases, with 19 bases remaining between them. In DNA form, the CDR3 reads TGTGCCAGCAGCGCCCCCTTATTTTCGGGGAGCTATGGCTACACCTTC. Translated, it gives CASSAPLFSGSYGYTF.

This clone was detected a few times. The chain is built from TRBV27 and TRBJ2-1; a possible D gene is TRBD2 (6 bases). The CDR3 extends over 15 amino acids. CDR1 and CDR2 from the germline V gene are MNHEY and SMNVEV (reference sequence). V was cut by 3 bases and J by 4 bases, with 13 bases left in between. The CDR3 DNA follows: TGTGCCAGCAGTTTCCAGCGGGTAGTGTACAATGAGCAGTTCTTC. It yields the protein CASSFQRVVYNEQFF.

The chain recombines TRBV10-2 with TRBJ1-6; D is unresolved. CDR1 is WSHSY and CDR2 is SAAADI in the germline V gene. The CDR3 is 13 residues long. With 6 bases removed from V and 0 bases from J, the gap between germline ends came to 3 bases. The CDR3 is CASRLSYNSPLHF. Written as DNA, the CDR3 is TGCGCCAGCAGACTCTCCTATAATTCACCCCTCCACTTT.

The chain is built from TRBV10-3 and TRBJ1-5, with TRBD1 as a possible D gene (6 bases). CDR3 size: 13 residues. Germline lookup yields CDR1 ENHRY and CDR2 SYGVKD. Between the trimmed V and J ends, which lost 6 bases and 3 bases, there was a span of 9 bases. The CDR3 nucleotides read TGTGCCATCAGAGGGGGATTCAATCAGCCCCAGCATTTT. Residues: CAIRGGFNQPQHF.